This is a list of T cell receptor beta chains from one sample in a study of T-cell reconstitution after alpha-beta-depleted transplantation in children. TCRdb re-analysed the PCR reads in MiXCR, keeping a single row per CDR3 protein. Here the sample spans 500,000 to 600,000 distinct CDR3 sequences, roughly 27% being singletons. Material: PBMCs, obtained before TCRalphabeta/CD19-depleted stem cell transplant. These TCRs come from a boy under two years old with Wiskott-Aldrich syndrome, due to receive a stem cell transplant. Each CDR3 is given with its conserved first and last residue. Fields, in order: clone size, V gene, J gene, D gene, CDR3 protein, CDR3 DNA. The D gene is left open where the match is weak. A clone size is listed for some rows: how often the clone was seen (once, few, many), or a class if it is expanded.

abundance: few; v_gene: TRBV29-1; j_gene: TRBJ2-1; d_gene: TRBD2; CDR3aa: CSVGSLSSGRYNEQFF; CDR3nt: TGCAGCGTCGGATCCCTCTCTAGCGGGCGGTACAATGAGCAGTTCTTC
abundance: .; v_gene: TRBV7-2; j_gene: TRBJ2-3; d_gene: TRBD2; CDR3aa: CASSLWVAGPSTDTQYF; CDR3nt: TGTGCCAGCAGCTTATGGGTAGCGGGCCCTAGCACAGATACGCAGTATTTT
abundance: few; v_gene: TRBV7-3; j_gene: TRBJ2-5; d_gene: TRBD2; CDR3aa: CASSCRELAGETQYF; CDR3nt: TGTGCCAGCAGCTGCCGGGAGCTAGCGGGAGAGACCCAGTACTTC
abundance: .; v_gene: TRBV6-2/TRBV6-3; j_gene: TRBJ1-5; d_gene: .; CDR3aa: CASSYSIAGGSAHQPQHF; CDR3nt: TGTGCCAGCAGTTACTCGATTGCCGGGGGGTCAGCCCATCAGCCCCAGCATTTT
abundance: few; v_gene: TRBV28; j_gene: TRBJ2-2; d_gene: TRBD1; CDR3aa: CASSPTGTVTGELFF; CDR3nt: TGTGCCAGCAGTCCAACCGGGACAGTCACCGGGGAGCTGTTTTTT
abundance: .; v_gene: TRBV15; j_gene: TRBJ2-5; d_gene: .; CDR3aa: CATTSGYRGIETQYF; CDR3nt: TGTGCCACCACCTCGGGGTACCGGGGGATCGAGACCCAGTACTTC
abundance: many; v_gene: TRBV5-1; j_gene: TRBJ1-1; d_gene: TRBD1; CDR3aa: CASSFGTGGMNTEAFF; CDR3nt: TGCGCCAGCAGCTTCGGGACAGGGGGTATGAACACTGAAGCTTTCTTT
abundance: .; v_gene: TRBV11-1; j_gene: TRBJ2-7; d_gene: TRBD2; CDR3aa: CASSYGGDSYEQYF; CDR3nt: TGTGCCAGCAGCTATGGGGGGGACTCCTACGAGCAGTACTTC
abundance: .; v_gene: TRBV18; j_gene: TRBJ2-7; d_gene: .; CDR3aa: CASSQGTEQYF; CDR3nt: TGTGCCAGCTCGCAAGGGACCGAGCAGTACTTC
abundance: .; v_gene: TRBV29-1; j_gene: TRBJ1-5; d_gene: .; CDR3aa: CSVGGPGQPQHF; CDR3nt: TGCAGCGTTGGAGGGCCCGGACAGCCCCAGCATTTT
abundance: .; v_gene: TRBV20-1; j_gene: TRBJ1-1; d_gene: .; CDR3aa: CSVGNTEAFF; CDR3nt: TGCAGTGTGGGCAACACTGAAGCTTTCTTT
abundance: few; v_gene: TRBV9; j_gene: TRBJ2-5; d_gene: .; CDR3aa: CASSVAARYQETQYF; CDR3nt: TGTGCCAGCAGCGTAGCTGCGAGGTACCAAGAGACCCAGTACTTC
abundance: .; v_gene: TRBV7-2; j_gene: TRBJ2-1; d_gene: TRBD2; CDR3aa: CASSLGGLGESQFF; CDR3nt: TGTGCCAGCAGCTTAGGGGGACTAGGGGAGTCGCAGTTCTTC
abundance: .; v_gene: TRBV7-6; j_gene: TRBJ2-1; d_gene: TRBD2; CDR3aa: CASSPSRTSGRLRYEQFF; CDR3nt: TGTGCCAGCAGCCCCTCAAGGACTAGCGGGAGACTGAGATATGAGCAGTTCTTC
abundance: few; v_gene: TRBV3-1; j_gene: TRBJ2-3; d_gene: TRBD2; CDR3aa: CASSQETSGSTDTQYF; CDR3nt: TGTGCCAGCAGCCAAGAAACTAGCGGTAGCACAGATACGCAGTATTTT
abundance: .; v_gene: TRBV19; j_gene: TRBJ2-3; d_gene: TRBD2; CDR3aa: CASSTGLERTDTQYF; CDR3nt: TGTGCCAGTAGCACGGGACTAGAACGCACAGATACGCAGTATTTT
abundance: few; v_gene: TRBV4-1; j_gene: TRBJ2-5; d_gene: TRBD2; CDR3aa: CASSQARTSPETQYF; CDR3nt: TGCGCCAGCAGCCAGGCCCGGACTAGTCCAGAGACCCAGTACTTC
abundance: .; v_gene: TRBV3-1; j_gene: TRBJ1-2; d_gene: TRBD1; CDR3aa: CASSPPRQGNGYTF; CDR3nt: TGTGCCAGCAGCCCTCCGAGACAGGGCAATGGCTACACCTTC
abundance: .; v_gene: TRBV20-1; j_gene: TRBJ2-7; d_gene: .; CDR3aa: CSALPTRKASEQYF; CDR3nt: TGCAGTGCGCTGCCCACTAGAAAGGCATCCGAGCAGTACTTC
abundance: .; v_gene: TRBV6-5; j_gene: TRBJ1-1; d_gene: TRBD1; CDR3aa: CASSLQGAQVRGTEAFF; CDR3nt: TGTGCCAGCAGTTTACAGGGGGCGCAGGTTCGTGGCACTGAAGCTTTCTTT
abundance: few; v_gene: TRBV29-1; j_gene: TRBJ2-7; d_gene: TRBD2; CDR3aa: CSVGQLAGAGEQYF; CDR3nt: TGCAGCGTTGGACAACTAGCGGGAGCCGGAGAGCAGTACTTC
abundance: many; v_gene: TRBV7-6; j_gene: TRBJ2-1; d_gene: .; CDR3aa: CASSLVNNEQFF; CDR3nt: TGTGCCAGCAGCTTAGTGAACAATGAGCAGTTCTTC
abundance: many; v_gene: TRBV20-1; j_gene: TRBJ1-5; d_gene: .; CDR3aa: CSARQRNQPQHF; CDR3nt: TGCAGTGCAAGACAACGGAATCAGCCCCAGCATTTT
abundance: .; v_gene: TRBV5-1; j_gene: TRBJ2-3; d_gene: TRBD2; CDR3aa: CASRTSGGITDTQYF; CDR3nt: TGCGCCAGCAGAACCAGCGGGGGAATCACAGATACGCAGTATTTT
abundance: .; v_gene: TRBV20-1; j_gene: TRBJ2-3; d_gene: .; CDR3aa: CSASRQEEGVTDTQYF; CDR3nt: TGCAGTGCCTCCCGGCAGGAGGAAGGGGTGACAGATACGCAGTATTTT
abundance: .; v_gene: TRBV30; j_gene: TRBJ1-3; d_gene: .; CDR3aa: CAWNTRGGGNTIYF; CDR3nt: TGTGCCTGGAATACCAGGGGAGGTGGAAACACCATATATTTT
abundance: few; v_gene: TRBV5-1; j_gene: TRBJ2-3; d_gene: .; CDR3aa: CASSLGQFLADTQYF; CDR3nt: TGCGCCAGCAGCCTAGGACAGTTTTTGGCGGATACGCAGTATTTT
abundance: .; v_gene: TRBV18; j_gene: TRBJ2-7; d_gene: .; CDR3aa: CASSPSVSSYEQYF; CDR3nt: TGTGCCAGCTCACCTAGCGTGAGCTCCTACGAGCAGTACTTC
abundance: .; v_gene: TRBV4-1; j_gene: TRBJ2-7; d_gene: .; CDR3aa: CASSQEAGYEQYF; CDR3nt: TGCGCCAGCAGCCAAGAAGCTGGCTACGAGCAGTACTTC
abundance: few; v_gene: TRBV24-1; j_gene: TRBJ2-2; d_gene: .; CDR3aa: CATSGTANTGELFF; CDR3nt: TGTGCCACCAGTGGGACAGCGAACACCGGGGAGCTGTTTTTT
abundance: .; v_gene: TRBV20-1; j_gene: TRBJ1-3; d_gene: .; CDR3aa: CSARKGRAPGAGNTIYF; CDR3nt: TGCAGTGCTAGGAAGGGCAGGGCTCCGGGGGCTGGAAACACCATATATTTT
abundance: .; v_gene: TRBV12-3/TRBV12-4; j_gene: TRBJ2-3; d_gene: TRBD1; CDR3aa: CASSPLQGAPTDTQYF; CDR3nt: TGTGCCAGCAGTCCTCTACAGGGGGCGCCTACAGATACGCAGTATTTT
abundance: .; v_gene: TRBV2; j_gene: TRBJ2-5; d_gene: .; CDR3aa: CASGSSETQYF; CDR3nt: TGTGCCAGCGGGAGTTCAGAGACCCAGTACTTC
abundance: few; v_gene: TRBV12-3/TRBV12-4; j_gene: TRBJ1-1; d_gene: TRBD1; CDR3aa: CASSYGQGALTEAFF; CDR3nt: TGTGCCAGCAGTTATGGACAGGGGGCGCTCACTGAAGCTTTCTTT
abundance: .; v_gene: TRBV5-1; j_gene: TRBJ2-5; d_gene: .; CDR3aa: CASRLTQETQYF; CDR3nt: TGCGCCAGCCGACTAACACAAGAGACCCAGTACTTC
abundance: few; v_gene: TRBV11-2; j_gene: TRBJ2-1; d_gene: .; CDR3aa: CASSLTLARPVAEQFF; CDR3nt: TGTGCCAGCAGCTTGACTCTAGCGCGACCCGTAGCTGAGCAGTTCTTC
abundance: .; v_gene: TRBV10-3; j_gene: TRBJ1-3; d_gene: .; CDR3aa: CAINPGTAKNTIYF; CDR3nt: TGTGCCATCAATCCCGGGACGGCAAAAAACACCATATATTTT
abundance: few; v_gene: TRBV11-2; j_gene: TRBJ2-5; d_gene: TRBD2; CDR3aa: CASSLWLAGRQTQYF; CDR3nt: TGTGCCAGCAGCTTATGGCTAGCGGGACGACAGACCCAGTACTTC
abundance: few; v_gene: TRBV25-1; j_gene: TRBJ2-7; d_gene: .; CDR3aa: CASSENGYEQYF; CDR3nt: TGTGCCAGCAGTGAGAACGGATACGAGCAGTACTTC
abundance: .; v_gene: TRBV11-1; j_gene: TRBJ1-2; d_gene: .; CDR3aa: CASSPNLGDPNYGYTF; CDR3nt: TGTGCCAGCAGCCCGAATCTTGGCGATCCAAACTATGGCTACACCTTC
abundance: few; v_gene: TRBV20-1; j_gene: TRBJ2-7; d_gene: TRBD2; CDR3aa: CSARDSASGSYSHEQYF; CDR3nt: TGCAGTGCTAGAGATAGCGCTAGCGGGAGCTACAGCCACGAGCAGTACTTC
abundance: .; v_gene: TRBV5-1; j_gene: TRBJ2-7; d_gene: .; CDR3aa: CASRNYLGSYEQYF; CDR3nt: TGCGCCAGCAGAAATTACCTGGGCTCCTACGAGCAGTACTTC
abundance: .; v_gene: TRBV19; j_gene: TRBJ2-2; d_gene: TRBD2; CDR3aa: CASSIRPGGRTGELFF; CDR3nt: TGTGCCAGTAGTATCCGGCCGGGCGGGAGGACCGGGGAGCTGTTTTTT
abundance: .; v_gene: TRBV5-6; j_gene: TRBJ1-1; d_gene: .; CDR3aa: CASSLAGVMNTEAFF; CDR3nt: TGTGCCAGCAGCTTGGCAGGGGTCATGAACACTGAAGCTTTCTTT
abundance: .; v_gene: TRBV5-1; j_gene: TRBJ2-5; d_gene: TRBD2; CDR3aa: CASSLLGGLASQETQYF; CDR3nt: TGCGCCAGCAGCTTGTTAGGGGGACTAGCGAGCCAAGAGACCCAGTACTTC
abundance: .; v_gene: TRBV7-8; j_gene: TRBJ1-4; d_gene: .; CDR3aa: CASSPGPRGSSTNEKLFF; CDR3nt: TGTGCCAGCAGCCCAGGCCCAAGGGGCTCATCAACTAATGAAAAACTGTTTTTT
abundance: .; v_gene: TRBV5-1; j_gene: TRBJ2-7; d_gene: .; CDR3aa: CASSIEYF; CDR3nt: TGCGCCAGCAGCATCGAGTACTTC
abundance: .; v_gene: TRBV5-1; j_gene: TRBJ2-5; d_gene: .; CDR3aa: CASSLGRLYQETQYF; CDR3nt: TGCGCCAGCAGCCTGGGACGGCTGTACCAAGAGACCCAGTACTTC
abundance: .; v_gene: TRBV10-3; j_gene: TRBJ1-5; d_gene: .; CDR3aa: CAISDQRRGQPQHF; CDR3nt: TGTGCCATCAGTGATCAGCGGCGAGGGCAGCCCCAGCATTTT
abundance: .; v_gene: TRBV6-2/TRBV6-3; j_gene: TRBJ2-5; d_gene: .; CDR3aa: CASSYSIMGQETQYF; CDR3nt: TGTGCCAGCAGTTACTCGATTATGGGGCAAGAGACCCAGTACTTC
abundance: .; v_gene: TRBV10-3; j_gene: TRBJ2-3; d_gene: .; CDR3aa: CAISESGVGDTQYF; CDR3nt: TGTGCCATCAGTGAGTCCGGAGTGGGAGATACGCAGTATTTT
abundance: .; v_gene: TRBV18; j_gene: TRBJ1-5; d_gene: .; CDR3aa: CASSPVGSGNQPQHF; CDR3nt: TGTGCCAGCTCACCCGTGGGGAGCGGCAATCAGCCCCAGCATTTT
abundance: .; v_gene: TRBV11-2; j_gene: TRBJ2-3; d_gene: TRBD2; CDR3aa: CASTITTLAGGGTQYF; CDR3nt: TGTGCCAGCACCATCACCACACTAGCGGGAGGTGGTACGCAGTATTTT
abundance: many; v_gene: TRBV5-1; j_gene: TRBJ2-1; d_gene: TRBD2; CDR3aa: CASSLLAGPYNEQFF; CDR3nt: TGCGCCAGCAGCTTGCTAGCGGGACCATACAATGAGCAGTTCTTC
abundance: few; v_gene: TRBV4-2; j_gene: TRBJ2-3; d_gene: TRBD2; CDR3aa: CASSRTSGPSTDTQYF; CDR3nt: TGTGCCAGCAGCCGGACTAGCGGCCCTAGCACAGATACGCAGTATTTT
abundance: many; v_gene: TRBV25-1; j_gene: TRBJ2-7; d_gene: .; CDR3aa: CASSVGAYEQYF; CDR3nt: TGTGCCAGCAGTGTTGGCGCCTACGAGCAGTACTTC
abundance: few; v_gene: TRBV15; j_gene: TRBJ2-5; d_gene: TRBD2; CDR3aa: CATSRRLAEGGRETQYF; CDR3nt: TGTGCCACCAGCAGGAGACTAGCGGAGGGCGGTAGAGAGACCCAGTACTTC
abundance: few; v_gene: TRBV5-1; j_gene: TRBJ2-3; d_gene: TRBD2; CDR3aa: CASSFSGRRNTQYF; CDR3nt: TGCGCCAGCAGCTTCAGCGGGAGGCGAAATACGCAGTATTTT